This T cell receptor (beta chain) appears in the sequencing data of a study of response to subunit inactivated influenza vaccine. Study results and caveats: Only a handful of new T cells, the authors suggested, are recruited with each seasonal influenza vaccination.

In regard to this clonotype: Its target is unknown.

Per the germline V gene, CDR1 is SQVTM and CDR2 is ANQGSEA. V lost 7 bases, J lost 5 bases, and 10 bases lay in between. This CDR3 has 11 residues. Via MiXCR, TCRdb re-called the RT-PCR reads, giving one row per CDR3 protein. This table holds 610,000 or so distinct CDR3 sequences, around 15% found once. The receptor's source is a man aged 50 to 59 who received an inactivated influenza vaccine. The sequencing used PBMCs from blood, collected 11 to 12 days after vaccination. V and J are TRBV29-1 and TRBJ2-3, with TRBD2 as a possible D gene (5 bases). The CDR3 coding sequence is TGCAGCGGGAGGACGAGAGATACGCAGTATTTT. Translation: CSGRTRDTQYF.